Only a few counts were recorded for the clone carrying this TCR beta chain. These data come from a study of blood T cells in healthy people across ages. It was with a sample-barcoded 5' primer and a J-beta primer mix that a second PCR of roughly 6 to 11 cycles was run. Unique molecular identifiers of 12 random nucleotides labeled each cDNA. From the 5' RACE reads, TCRdb called clonotypes with MiXCR, one entry per CDR3 protein. The sample records 1 million or so distinct CDR3 sequences, around 27% being singletons. All donors came from Russia, were Caucasian and healthy, and spanned ages about 6 to 100. CDR1 is KGHSH and CDR2 is LQKENI in the germline V gene. This CDR3 has 15 residues. V lost 3 bases and J 6 bases, leaving 14 bases between the germline ends. This sample also appeared in a second study, on T cells of mothers and their children. That report adds: Three mothers and their six children, all healthy Caucasians, donated.

This sequence joins TRBV18 and TRBJ1-4; D gene unclear. The specimen sequenced was blood. The receptor comes from a girl aged 2 to 9 in good health. The CDR3 DNA is TGTGCCAGCTCACCCTCCCGAGTCGTTGATGAAAAACTGTTTTTT. Amino acid sequence: CASSPSRVVDEKLFF.